This T cell receptor beta chain was identified in a study of long-term antiretroviral therapy in people with HIV. On this clone itself: Its matching antigen is unknown.

The assay, immunoSEQ v3.0, was run at survey level. Sequenced by immunoSEQ multiplex PCR; TCRdb stores in-frame clones only, minus some. This table holds tens of thousands of clones, around 83% found once. Findings and caveats of the study: Therapy changes, viral resistance and ART adherence were not documented in the available data.

The CDR3 length is 13 residues. Trimming removed 5 bases from V and 6 bases from J, with 17 bases in between. CDR1 is GTSNPN and CDR2 is SVGIG in the germline V gene (reference sequence). Material: unsorted PBMCs, obtained 0.4 years after starting antiretroviral therapy. The V and J genes are TRBV30 and TRBJ2-7; D is undetermined. The clonotype originates from a man over 45 with HIV. CDR3 sequence reads: CAWDIGTVGEQYF. As DNA, the CDR3 is TGTGCCTGGGACATTGGTACGGTCGGCGAGCAGTACTTC. Based on the CDR3 plus reference TRBV30 and TRBJ2-7, the full variable domain is SQTIHQWPATLVQPVGSPLSLECTVEGTSNPNLYWYRQAAGRGLQLLFYSVGIGQISSEVPQNLSASRPQDRQFILSSKKLLLSDSGFYLCAWDIGTVGEQYFGPGTRLTVT.